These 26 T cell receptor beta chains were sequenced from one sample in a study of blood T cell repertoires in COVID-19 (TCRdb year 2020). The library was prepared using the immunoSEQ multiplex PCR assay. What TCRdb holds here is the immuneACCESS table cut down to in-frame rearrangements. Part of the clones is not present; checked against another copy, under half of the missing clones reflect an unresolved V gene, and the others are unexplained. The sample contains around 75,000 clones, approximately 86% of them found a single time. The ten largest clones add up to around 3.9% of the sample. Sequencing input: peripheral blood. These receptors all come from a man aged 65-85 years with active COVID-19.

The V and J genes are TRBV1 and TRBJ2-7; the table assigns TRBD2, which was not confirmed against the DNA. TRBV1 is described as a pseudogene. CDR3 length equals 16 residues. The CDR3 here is CTSSHGRSGSLNEQYF. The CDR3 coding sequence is TGCACCAGCAGCCACGGGCGGAGCGGGAGTTTGAACGAGCAGTACTTC.

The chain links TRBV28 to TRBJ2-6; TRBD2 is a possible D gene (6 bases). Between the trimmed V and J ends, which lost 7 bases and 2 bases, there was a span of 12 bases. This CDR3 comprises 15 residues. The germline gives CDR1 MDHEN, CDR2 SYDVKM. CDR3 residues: CASTGVWAGANVLTF. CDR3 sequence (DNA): TGTGCCAGCACGGGGGTTTGGGCTGGGGCCAACGTCCTGACTTTC.

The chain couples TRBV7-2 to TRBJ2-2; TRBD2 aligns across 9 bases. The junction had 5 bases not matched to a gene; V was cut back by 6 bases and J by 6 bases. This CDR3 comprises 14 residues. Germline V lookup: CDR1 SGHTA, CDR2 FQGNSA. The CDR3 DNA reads TGTGCCAGCAGACCGAGCGGGAGGTCCGGGGAGCTGTTTTTT. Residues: CASRPSGRSGELFF.

The CDR3 nucleotides read TGTGCCAGCAGCGTAGCTGGGGCAGGGGGGAGAGATACGCAGTATTTT. Amino acid sequence: CASSVAGAGGRDTQYF. The chain has TRBV9 and TRBJ2-3; perhaps TRBD1 as D (7 bases). CDR1 SGDLS and CDR2 YYNGEE come from the germline V gene. Trimming shortened V by 0 bases and J by 5 bases, and 16 bases separated the two germline ends. This CDR3 region has 16 residues.

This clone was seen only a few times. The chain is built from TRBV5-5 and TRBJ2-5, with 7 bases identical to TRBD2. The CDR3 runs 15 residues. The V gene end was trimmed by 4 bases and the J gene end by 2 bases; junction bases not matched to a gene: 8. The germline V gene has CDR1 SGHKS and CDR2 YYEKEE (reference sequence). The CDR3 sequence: CASSHTWGGQETQYF. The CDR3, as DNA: TGTGCCAGCAGCCACACTTGGGGGGGGCAAGAGACCCAGTACTTC.

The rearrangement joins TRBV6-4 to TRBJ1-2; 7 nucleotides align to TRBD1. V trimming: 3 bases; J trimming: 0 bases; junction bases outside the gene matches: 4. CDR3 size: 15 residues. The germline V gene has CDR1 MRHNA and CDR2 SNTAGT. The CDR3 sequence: CASSEEGAANYGYTF. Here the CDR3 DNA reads TGTGCCAGCAGTGAGGAGGGGGCAGCTAACTATGGCTACACCTTC.

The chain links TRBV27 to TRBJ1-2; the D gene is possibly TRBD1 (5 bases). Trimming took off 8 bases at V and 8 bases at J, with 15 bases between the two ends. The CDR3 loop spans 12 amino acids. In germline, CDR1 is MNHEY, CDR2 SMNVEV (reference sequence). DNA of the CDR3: TGTGCCAGCCAGGTGGGGCGCATGGGCTACACCTTC. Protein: CASQVGRMGYTF.

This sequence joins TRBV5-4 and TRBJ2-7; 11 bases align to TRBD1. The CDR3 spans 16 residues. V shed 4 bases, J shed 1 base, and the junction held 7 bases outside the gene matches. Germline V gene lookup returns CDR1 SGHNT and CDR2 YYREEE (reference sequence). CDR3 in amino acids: CASSPSGQGVSYEQYF. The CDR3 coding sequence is TGTGCCAGCAGCCCCTCGGGACAGGGGGTATCCTACGAGCAGTACTTC.

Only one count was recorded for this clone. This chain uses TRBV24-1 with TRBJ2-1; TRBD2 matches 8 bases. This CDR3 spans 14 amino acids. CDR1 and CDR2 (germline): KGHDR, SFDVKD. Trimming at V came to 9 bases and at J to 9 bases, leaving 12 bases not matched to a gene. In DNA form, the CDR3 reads TGTGCCACCCGGGCTAGCGGGTCCGCCAGTGAGCAGTTCTTC. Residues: CATRASGSASEQFF.

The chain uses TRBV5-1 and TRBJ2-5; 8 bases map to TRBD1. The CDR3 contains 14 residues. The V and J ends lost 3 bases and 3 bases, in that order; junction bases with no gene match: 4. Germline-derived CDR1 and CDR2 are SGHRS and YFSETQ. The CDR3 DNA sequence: TGCGCCAGCAGCTCGACAGGGGCCAAAGAGACCCAGTACTTC. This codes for CASSSTGAKETQYF.

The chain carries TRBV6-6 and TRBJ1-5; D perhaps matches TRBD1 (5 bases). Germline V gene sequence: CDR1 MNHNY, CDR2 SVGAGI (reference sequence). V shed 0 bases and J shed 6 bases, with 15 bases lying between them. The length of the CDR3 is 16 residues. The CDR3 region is CASSYSIGGGGQPQHF. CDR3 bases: TGTGCCAGCAGTTACTCGATTGGGGGGGGAGGTCAGCCCCAGCATTTT.

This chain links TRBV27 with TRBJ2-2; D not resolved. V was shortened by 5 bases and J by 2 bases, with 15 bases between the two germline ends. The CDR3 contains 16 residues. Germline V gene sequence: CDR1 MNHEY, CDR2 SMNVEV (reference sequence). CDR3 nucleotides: TGTGCCAGCAGTCCCACCAGGAACCCTAACACCGGGGAGCTGTTTTTT. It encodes CASSPTRNPNTGELFF.

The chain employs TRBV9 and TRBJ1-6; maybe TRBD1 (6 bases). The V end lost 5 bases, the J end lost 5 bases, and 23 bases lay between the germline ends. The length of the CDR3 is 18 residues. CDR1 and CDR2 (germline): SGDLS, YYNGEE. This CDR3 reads CASSGGHQRHRDNSPLHF. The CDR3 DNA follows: TGTGCCAGCAGTGGGGGCCACCAACGACACCGCGATAATTCACCCCTCCACTTT. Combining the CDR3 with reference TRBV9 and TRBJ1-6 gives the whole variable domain DSGVTQTPKHLITATGQRVTLRCSPRSGDLSVYWYQQSLDQGLQFLIQYYNGEERAKGNILERFSAQQFPDLHSELNLSSLELGDSALYFCASSGGHQRHRDNSPLHFGNGTRLTVT.

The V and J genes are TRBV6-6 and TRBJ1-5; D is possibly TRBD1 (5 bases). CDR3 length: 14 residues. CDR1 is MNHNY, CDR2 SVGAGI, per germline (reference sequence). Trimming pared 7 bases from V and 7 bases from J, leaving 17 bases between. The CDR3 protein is CASTSRGVGQPQHF. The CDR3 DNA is TGTGCCAGCACCTCTCGGGGGGTTGGACAGCCCCAGCATTTT.

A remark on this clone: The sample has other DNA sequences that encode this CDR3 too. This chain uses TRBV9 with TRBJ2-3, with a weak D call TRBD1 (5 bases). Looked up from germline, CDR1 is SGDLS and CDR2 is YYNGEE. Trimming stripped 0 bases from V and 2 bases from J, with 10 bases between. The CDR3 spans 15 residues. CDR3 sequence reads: CASSVGVGATDTQYF. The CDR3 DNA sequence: TGTGCCAGCAGCGTAGGGGTAGGGGCCACAGATACGCAGTATTTT.

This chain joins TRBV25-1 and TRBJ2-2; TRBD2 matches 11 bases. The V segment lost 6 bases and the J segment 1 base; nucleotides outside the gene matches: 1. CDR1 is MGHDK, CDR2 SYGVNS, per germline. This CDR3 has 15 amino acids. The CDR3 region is CASSGLAGNTGELFF. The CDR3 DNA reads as TGTGCCAGCAGCGGACTAGCGGGGAACACCGGGGAGCTGTTTTTT. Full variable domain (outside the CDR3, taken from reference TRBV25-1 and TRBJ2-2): EADIYQTPRYLVIGTGKKITLECSQTMGHDKMYWYQQDPGMELHLIHYSYGVNSTEKGDLSSESTVSRIRTEHFPLTLESARPSHTSQYLCASSGLAGNTGELFFGEGSRLTVL.

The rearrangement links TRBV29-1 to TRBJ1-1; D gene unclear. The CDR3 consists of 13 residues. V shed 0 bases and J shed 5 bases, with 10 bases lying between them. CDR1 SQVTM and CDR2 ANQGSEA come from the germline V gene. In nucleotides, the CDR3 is TGCAGCGTTGAAGACCGACCCGGGACTGAAGCTTTCTTT. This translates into CSVEDRPGTEAFF.

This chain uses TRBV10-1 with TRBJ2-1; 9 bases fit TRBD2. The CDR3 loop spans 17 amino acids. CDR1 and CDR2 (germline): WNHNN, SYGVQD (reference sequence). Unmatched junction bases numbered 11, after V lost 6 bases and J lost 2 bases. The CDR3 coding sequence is TGCGCCAGCAGCGAACTCCTAGCGGGAAATACCTACAATGAGCAGTTCTTC. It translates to CASSELLAGNTYNEQFF.

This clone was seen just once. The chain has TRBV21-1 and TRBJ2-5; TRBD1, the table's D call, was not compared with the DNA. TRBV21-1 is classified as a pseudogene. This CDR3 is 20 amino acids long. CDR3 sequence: CASSPHGRDRGCPYQETQYF. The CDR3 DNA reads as TGTGCCAGCAGCCCCCACGGCCGGGACAGGGGTTGCCCGTACCAAGAGACCCAGTACTTC.

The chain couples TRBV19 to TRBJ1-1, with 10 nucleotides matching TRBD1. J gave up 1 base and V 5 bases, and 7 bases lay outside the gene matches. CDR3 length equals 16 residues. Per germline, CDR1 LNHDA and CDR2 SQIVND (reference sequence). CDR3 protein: CASSPRGQGPNTEAFF. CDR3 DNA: TGTGCCAGTAGTCCCCGGGGACAGGGGCCGAACACTGAAGCTTTCTTT.

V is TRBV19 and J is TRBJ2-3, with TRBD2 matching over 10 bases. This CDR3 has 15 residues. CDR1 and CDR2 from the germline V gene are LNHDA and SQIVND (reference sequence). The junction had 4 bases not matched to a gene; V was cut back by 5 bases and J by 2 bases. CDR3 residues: CASSEGTSATDTQYF. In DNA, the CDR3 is TGTGCCAGTAGTGAGGGGACTAGCGCCACAGATACGCAGTATTTT.

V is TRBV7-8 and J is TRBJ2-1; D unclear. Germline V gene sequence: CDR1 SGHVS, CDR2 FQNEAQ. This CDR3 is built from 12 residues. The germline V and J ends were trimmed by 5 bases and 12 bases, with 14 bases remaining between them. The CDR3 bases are TGTGCCAGCAGCCCCGCCAGGTACGGGCAGTTCTTC. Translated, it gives CASSPARYGQFF.

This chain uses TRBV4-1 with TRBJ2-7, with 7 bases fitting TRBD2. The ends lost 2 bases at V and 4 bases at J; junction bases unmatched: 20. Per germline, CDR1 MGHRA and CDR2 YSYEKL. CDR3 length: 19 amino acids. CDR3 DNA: TGCGCCAGCAGCCAAACCGGGACTACCGGGACGGGGGAGTATTACGAGCAGTACTTC. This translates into CASSQTGTTGTGEYYEQYF.

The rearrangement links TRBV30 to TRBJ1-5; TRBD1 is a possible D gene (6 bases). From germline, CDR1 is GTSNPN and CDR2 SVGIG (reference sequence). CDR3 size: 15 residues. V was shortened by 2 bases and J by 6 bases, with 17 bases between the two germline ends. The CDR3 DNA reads TGTGCCTGGAGTCCGAAAGGGGGGGCCGGTCAGCCCCAGCATTTT. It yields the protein CAWSPKGGAGQPQHF.

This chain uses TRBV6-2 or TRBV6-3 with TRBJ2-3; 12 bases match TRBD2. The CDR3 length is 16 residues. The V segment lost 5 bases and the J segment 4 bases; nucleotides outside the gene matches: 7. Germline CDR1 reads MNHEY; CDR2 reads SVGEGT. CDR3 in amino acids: CASSTLAGGPADTQYF. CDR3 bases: TGTGCCAGCAGTACCCTAGCGGGAGGGCCCGCAGATACGCAGTATTTT.

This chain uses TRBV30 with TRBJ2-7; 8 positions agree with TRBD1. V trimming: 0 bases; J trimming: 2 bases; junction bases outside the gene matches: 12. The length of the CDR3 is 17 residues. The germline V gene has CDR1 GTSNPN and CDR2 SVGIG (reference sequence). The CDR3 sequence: CAWSVWGRGQATYEQYF. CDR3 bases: TGTGCCTGGAGTGTATGGGGCCGGGGACAGGCGACCTACGAGCAGTACTTC.